This T cell receptor (beta chain) was documented in a study of neoadjuvant anti-PD-1 for oral cavity cancer. Study details: Patients without progression got a fourth dose around day 43.

V lost 3 bases and J lost 12; bases outside the gene matches: 6. Germline V gene lookup returns CDR1 MGHDK and CDR2 SYGVNS. The CDR3 extends over 15 amino acids. Produced via immunoSEQ multiplex PCR; TCRdb's table is partial and in-frame only. Counted here are approximately 15,000 clones, 60% to 80% occurring once; the ten biggest clones make up 2.4%. The time point: after neoadjuvant nivolumab, at surgical resection. Material: PBMCs, obtained after nivolumab (anti-PD-1) treatment. This TCR was sampled from a person aged 40 to 85 with oral cavity squamous cell carcinoma. V is TRBV25-1 and J is TRBJ2-1; 15 nucleotides align to TRBD2. The CDR3 spells CASSEWTSGRAGQFF. The CDR3 DNA reads TGTGCCAGCAGTGAGTGGACTAGCGGGAGGGCGGGGCAGTTCTTC.